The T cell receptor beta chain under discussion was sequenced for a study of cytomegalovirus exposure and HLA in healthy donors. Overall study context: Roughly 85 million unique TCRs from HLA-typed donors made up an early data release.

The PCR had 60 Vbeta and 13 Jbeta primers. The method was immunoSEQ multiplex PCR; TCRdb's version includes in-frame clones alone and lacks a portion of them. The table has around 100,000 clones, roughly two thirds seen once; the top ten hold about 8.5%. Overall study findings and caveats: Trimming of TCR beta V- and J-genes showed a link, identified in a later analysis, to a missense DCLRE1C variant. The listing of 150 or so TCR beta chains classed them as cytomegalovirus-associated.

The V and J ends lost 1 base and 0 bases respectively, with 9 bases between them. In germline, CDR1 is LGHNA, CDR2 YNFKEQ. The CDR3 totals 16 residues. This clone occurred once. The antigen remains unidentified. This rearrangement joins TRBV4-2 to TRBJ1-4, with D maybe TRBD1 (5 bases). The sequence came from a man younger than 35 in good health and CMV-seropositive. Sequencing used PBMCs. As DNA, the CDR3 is TGTGCCAGCAGCCAAGTTCAGGGTGCAACTAATGAAAAACTGTTTTTT. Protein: CASSQVQGATNEKLFF.